A single sample is the source of the 17 T cell receptor beta chains below, sequenced in a study of blood T cell repertoires in COVID-19. Sequenced by immunoSEQ multiplex PCR; TCRdb stores in-frame clones only, minus some. Of 150,000 to 200,000 clones in the sample, about 83% were seen once. The specimen was peripheral blood. These receptors were taken from a human donor in a cohort sampled during active COVID-19.

This chain connects TRBV29-1 to TRBJ2-3, with D possibly TRBD2 on 6 matching bases. The germline V gene has CDR1 SQVTM and CDR2 ANQGSEA. V was trimmed by 6 bases and J by 2 bases, leaving 15 bases between them. The CDR3 length is 14 residues. This chain's CDR3 is CSVSRDLFTDTQYF. Written as DNA, the CDR3 is TGCAGCGTGAGCCGGGACTTATTCACAGATACGCAGTATTTT.

This clone has just a few counts. The rearrangement joins TRBV27 to TRBJ1-6; the D is unclear. This CDR3 spans 13 amino acids. V lost 3 bases and J 9 bases, leaving 9 bases between the germline ends. Per the germline V gene, CDR1 is MNHEY and CDR2 is SMNVEV (reference sequence). CDR3 nucleotide sequence: TGTGCCAGCAGTTTCCGAGGGATTTCACCCCTCCACTTT. Translation gives CASSFRGISPLHF.

The chain joins TRBV28 to TRBJ2-3; 9 nucleotides line up with TRBD2. The J segment lost 5 bases and the V segment lost 6 bases, leaving 12 bases of the junction unmatched. The CDR3 covers 16 residues. Germline lookup yields CDR1 MDHEN and CDR2 SYDVKM. CDR3 DNA: TGTGCCAGCAGGTCAACCGGGACTAGCCTTAGAGATACGCAGTATTTT. Protein sequence: CASRSTGTSLRDTQYF.

The rearrangement links TRBV24-1 to TRBJ2-1; 8 bases agree with TRBD2. CDR1 KGHDR and CDR2 SFDVKD come from the germline V gene. Trimming cost V 5 bases and J 7 bases; bases outside gene matches: 9. The CDR3 has 15 residues. The CDR3 protein is CATSVTSGGGNEQFF. CDR3 sequence (DNA): TGTGCCACCAGTGTAACTAGCGGAGGGGGGAATGAGCAGTTCTTC.

V gene TRBV9 combines with J gene TRBJ2-7; D uncertain. Germline CDR1 reads SGDLS; CDR2 reads YYNGEE. The CDR3 loop spans 14 amino acids. The V and J ends lost 3 bases and 6 bases respectively, with 16 bases between them. In nucleotides, the CDR3 is TGTGCCAGCAGCGCTTCTCAGGTTCCAGGCGAGCAGTACTTC. Its translation is CASSASQVPGEQYF.

This sequence joins TRBV12-3 or TRBV12-4 and TRBJ1-2; no clear D gene. The V gene lost 8 bases and the J gene lost 2 bases, with 12 bases spanning the gap. The CDR3 is made up of 13 amino acids. This CDR3 is CASSRRENYGYTF. In DNA form, the CDR3 reads TGTGCCAGCTCGCGAAGGGAGAACTATGGCTACACCTTC.

The chain combines TRBV6-5 with TRBJ2-7; perhaps TRBD2 as D (6 bases). The CDR3 extends over 13 amino acids. V shed 8 bases and J shed 5 bases, with 16 bases lying between them. Germline values: CDR1 MNHEY, CDR2 SVGAGI. CDR3 amino acids: CASGIGGGDEQYF. CDR3 in DNA: TGTGCCAGCGGGATCGGCGGCGGGGACGAGCAGTACTTC.

The chain combines TRBV2 with TRBJ1-2; D is ambiguous. V gave up 4 bases and J gave up 3 bases, with 6 bases separating them. Germline V lookup: CDR1 SNHLY, CDR2 FYNNEI. This CDR3 is built from 12 residues. The CDR3 nucleotides read TGTGCCAGCAGTGTCTCCCACTATGGCTACACCTTC. Its protein product is CASSVSHYGYTF.

This rearrangement joins TRBV6-5 to TRBJ1-2; D unclear. The V gene lost 4 bases and the J gene lost 8 bases, with 20 bases spanning the gap. The CDR3 is 15 amino acids. The V gene's germline CDR1 is MNHEY and CDR2 SVGAGI. CDR3 sequence reads: CASSSTARGVRGYTF. CDR3 nucleotide sequence: TGTGCCAGCAGTTCAACCGCGCGCGGGGTGAGGGGCTACACCTTC.

The V and J genes are TRBV7-3 and TRBJ1-1; a possible D gene is TRBD1 (5 bases). This CDR3 contains 14 residues. Germline CDR1 reads SGHTA; CDR2 reads FQGTGA. The V and J ends lost 5 bases and 1 base respectively, with 11 bases between them. Here the CDR3 reads CASSRQGPNTEAFF. CDR3 sequence (DNA): TGTGCCAGCAGCCGCCAGGGCCCGAACACTGAAGCTTTCTTT.

The chain combines TRBV3-1 (or the pseudogene TRBV3-2) with TRBJ2-7; 13 bases match TRBD2. CDR1 is LGHDT, CDR2 YNNKEL, per germline (reference sequence). This CDR3 contains 18 residues. V was clipped by 1 base and J by 2 bases; unmatched bases: 8. The CDR3 spells CASSQGGLAGARTYEQYF. DNA of the CDR3: TGTGCCAGCAGCCAAGGTGGACTAGCGGGAGCGAGGACCTACGAGCAGTACTTC.

The rearrangement links TRBV29-1 to TRBJ2-7, with TRBD2 identical over 11 bases. The J segment lost 3 bases and the V segment lost 6 bases, leaving 10 bases of the junction unmatched. This CDR3 has 15 amino acids. CDR1 is SQVTM and CDR2 is ANQGSEA in the germline V gene. CDR3 sequence reads: CSVALGLAGVYEQYF. For the CDR3, the DNA is TGCAGCGTCGCCCTAGGACTAGCGGGTGTCTACGAGCAGTACTTC.

The chain joins TRBV11-3 to TRBJ2-7; 9 bases align to TRBD2. With 5 bases clipped from V and 2 bases from J, the junction kept 4 bases outside the gene matches. Germline V lookup: CDR1 SGHNT, CDR2 YENEEA. The CDR3 is 14 amino acids. CDR3 DNA: TGTGCCAGCAGCCCTAGCGGGACTACCTACGAGCAGTACTTC. This codes for CASSPSGTTYEQYF. The entire variable domain, with the rest obtained from reference TRBV11-3 and TRBJ2-7, is as follows: EAGVVQSPRYKIIEKKQPVAFWCNPISGHNTLYWYLQNLGQGPELLIRYENEEAVDDSQLPKDRFSAERLKGVDSTLKIQPAELGDSAVYLCASSPSGTTYEQYFGPGTRLTVT.

The chain carries TRBV24-1 and TRBJ2-7; 9 bases line up with TRBD2. After removal of 3 bases from V and 5 bases from J, the junction contained 7 bases not matched to a gene. The CDR3 sequence is 15 residues long. Germline values: CDR1 KGHDR, CDR2 SFDVKD. The CDR3 here is CATSDKAGGHHEQYF. CDR3 in DNA: TGTGCCACCAGTGATAAGGCGGGAGGGCACCACGAGCAGTACTTC.

The V gene is TRBV2, the J gene TRBJ2-7; TRBD1 matches at 8 bases. V gave up 5 bases and J gave up 5 bases; unmatched junction bases: 5. The germline CDR1 and CDR2 sequences are SNHLY and FYNNEI. This CDR3 is 13 amino acids long. The CDR3 is CASSTAGGHEQYF. The CDR3 DNA sequence: TGTGCCAGCAGTACCGCAGGGGGCCACGAGCAGTACTTC.

The J gene is TRBJ2-7, the V gene TRBV11-2; a possible D gene is TRBD1 (5 bases). Deletions cut 3 bases from V and 1 base from J, with 13 bases between. The CDR3 covers 15 residues. CDR1 is SGHAT and CDR2 is FQNNGV in the germline V gene. In DNA, the CDR3 is TGTGCCAGCAGCTTCGACGGCAGGGCGTCCTACGAGCAGTACTTC. Amino acid sequence: CASSFDGRASYEQYF.

The genes are TRBV25-1 and TRBJ2-7; the match to TRBD2 covers 7 bases. Germline CDR1 is MGHDK and CDR2 is SYGVNS. This CDR3 spans 14 amino acids. The V and J ends lost 9 bases and 1 base, in that order; junction bases with no gene match: 9. The CDR3 protein is CASPRRGGSYEQYF. The CDR3 DNA follows: TGTGCCAGTCCCCGACGGGGAGGGTCCTACGAGCAGTACTTC.